The 25 T cell receptor beta chains below all came from one sample that was sequenced in a study of cytomegalovirus exposure and HLA in healthy donors. Researchers ran the PCR with 60 Vbeta and 13 Jbeta primers. Method: immunoSEQ multiplex PCR; TCRdb's copy keeps in-frame clones and lacks some. This sample has under 200,000 clones; approximately 82% occur once, and the top ten carry just under 5%. Sequenced sample: PBMCs. The receptors were gathered from a male donor in good health and CMV-seronegative.

V gene TRBV21-1 combines with J gene TRBJ2-7; the listed D gene, TRBD1, was not tested against the DNA. TRBV21-1 is annotated as a pseudogene. The CDR3 is made up of 15 amino acids. The DNA for the CDR3 is TGTGCCAGCAGCAATGAAGGACAGGGGTCCTACGAGCAGTACTTC. This translates into CASSNEGQGSYEQYF.

This rearrangement joins TRBV10-3 to TRBJ2-7, with D possibly matching TRBD1 (5 bases). Germline values: CDR1 ENHRY, CDR2 SYGVKD. V was shortened by 10 bases and J by 0 bases, with 10 bases between the two germline ends. This CDR3 is 12 amino acids long. The CDR3 here is CATRTPSYEQYF. For the CDR3, the DNA is TGTGCCACCAGGACACCCTCCTACGAGCAGTACTTC.

Only a few counts were recorded for this clone. The chain carries TRBV28 and TRBJ1-5; TRBD1 aligns across 10 bases. The CDR3 totals 13 residues. The J segment lost 7 bases and the V segment lost 6 bases, leaving 3 bases of the junction unmatched. The germline V gene encodes CDR1 MDHEN and CDR2 SYDVKM. The CDR3 DNA reads TGTGCCAGCAGGGGGACAGGGGAACAGCCCCAGCATTTT. It encodes CASRGTGEQPQHF.

This clone was seen more than once but under ten times. CDR3 region: CAISDLAGTGSYEQYF. The CDR3 coding sequence is TGTGCCATCAGTGACTTGGCCGGGACAGGGTCCTACGAGCAGTACTTC. The chain recombines TRBV10-3 with TRBJ2-7; 9 bases align to TRBD1. This CDR3 has 16 residues. The V gene's germline CDR1 is ENHRY and CDR2 SYGVKD. J gave up 1 base and V 3 bases, and 7 bases lay outside the gene matches.

This clone is a singleton in its sample. The gene calls are TRBV7-6 and TRBJ1-3, with D tentatively TRBD1 (6 bases). The CDR3 covers 14 residues. Per the germline V gene, CDR1 is SGHVS and CDR2 is FNYEAQ. V dropped 6 bases and J dropped 0 bases, with 9 bases sitting between them. The CDR3 here is CASRAQGSGNTIYF. The DNA for the CDR3 is TGTGCCAGCAGGGCACAGGGCTCTGGAAACACCATATATTTT.

This rearrangement joins TRBV27 to TRBJ2-1; 8 bases line up with TRBD1. The germline CDR1 and CDR2 sequences are MNHEY and SMNVEV (reference sequence). The junction had 9 bases not matched to a gene; V was cut back by 7 bases and J by 7 bases. CDR3 length equals 14 residues. The chain's CDR3 is CASTLRTGRNEQFF. The CDR3 DNA reads as TGTGCCAGCACCCTTAGGACAGGGAGGAATGAGCAGTTCTTC.

V gene TRBV7-8 combines with J gene TRBJ1-2; 8 bases fit TRBD1. From germline, CDR1 is SGHVS and CDR2 FQNEAQ. Losses at the gene ends were 2 bases for V and 4 bases for J; bases not matched to a gene: 9. CDR3 size: 16 residues. The CDR3 loop reads CASSLMARGRGYGYTF. DNA for the CDR3: TGTGCCAGCAGCTTAATGGCCAGGGGGCGAGGCTATGGCTACACCTTC.

V is TRBV6-5 and J is TRBJ1-1; 9 bases agree with TRBD1. The CDR3 consists of 13 residues. The V segment lost 6 bases and the J segment 7 bases; nucleotides outside the gene matches: 6. Germline lookup yields CDR1 MNHEY and CDR2 SVGAGI. CDR3 sequence reads: CASSYRGRDEAFF. For the CDR3, the DNA is TGTGCCAGCAGCTACAGGGGGCGTGATGAAGCTTTCTTT.

V is TRBV18 and J is TRBJ1-2, with 9 bases matching TRBD1. The CDR3 totals 14 residues. Germline V lookup: CDR1 KGHSH, CDR2 LQKENI. J was trimmed by 4 bases and V by 6 bases; bases with no gene match: 6. The chain's CDR3 is CASSRTGERYGYTF. CDR3 in DNA: TGTGCCAGCTCTCGGACAGGGGAGCGCTATGGCTACACCTTC. The variable domain in full, completed from reference TRBV18 and TRBJ1-2, reads NAGVMQNPRHLVRRRGQEARLRCSPMKGHSHVYWYRQLPEEGLKFMVYLQKENIIDESGMPKERFSAEFPKEGPSILRIQQVVRGDSAAYFCASSRTGERYGYTFGSGTRLTVV.

The V call is TRBV5-6, the J call TRBJ2-1; the match to TRBD2 covers 7 bases. After removal of 4 bases from V and 10 bases from J, the junction contained 14 bases not matched to a gene. Germline V CDR1 and CDR2: SGHDT, YYEEEE. This CDR3 contains 15 residues. CDR3 region: CASSRRFLAGDEQFF. The DNA of the CDR3 is TGTGCCAGCAGCCGGCGGTTTTTGGCGGGGGACGAGCAGTTCTTC.

The chain employs TRBV7-6 and TRBJ2-7; the match to TRBD1 covers 9 bases. The CDR3 consists of 16 residues. CDR1 and CDR2 (germline): SGHVS, FNYEAQ. The V segment lost 6 bases and the J segment 5 bases; nucleotides outside the gene matches: 14. CDR3 bases: TGTGCCAGCAGTACTCGTTCAAGGGACAGGGCCCACGAGCAGTACTTC. It yields the protein CASSTRSRDRAHEQYF.

V gene TRBV18 combines with J gene TRBJ1-1, with 10 bases that match TRBD1. There are 13 residues in the CDR3. Trimming removed 4 bases from V and 8 bases from J; junction bases left unmatched: 4. Germline values: CDR1 KGHSH, CDR2 LQKENI. The chain's CDR3 is CASSQTGGLEAFF. The DNA of the CDR3 is TGTGCCAGCTCACAGACAGGGGGCCTCGAAGCTTTCTTT.

This sequence joins TRBV27 and TRBJ2-1; D remains unclear. With 2 bases removed from V and 7 bases from J, the gap between germline ends came to 9 bases. CDR3 length: 13 amino acids. Germline V lookup: CDR1 MNHEY, CDR2 SMNVEV (reference sequence). DNA of the CDR3: TGTGCCAGCAGTTTAACGGAGCTTAATGAGCAGTTCTTC. It specifies CASSLTELNEQFF.

This chain joins TRBV19 and TRBJ1-5; 10 bases line up with TRBD1. This CDR3 region has 16 residues. Germline-derived CDR1 and CDR2 are LNHDA and SQIVND (reference sequence). The V segment lost 11 bases and the J segment 0 bases; nucleotides outside the gene matches: 10. The chain's CDR3 is CAGPSGQGHSNQPQHF. CDR3 nucleotides: TGTGCCGGCCCCTCGGGACAGGGGCATAGCAATCAGCCCCAGCATTTT.

The chain carries TRBV4-2 and TRBJ2-7; 9 nucleotides agree with TRBD1. The CDR3 spans 13 residues. V lost 4 bases, J lost 6 bases, and 4 bases stayed unmatched. In germline, CDR1 is LGHNA, CDR2 YNFKEQ. This chain's CDR3 is CASSRDRDSEQYF. DNA for the CDR3: TGTGCCAGCAGCCGGGACAGGGATTCCGAGCAGTACTTC.

CDR3 amino acids: CASSLQGAPTEAFF. DNA of the CDR3: TGTGCCAGCAGTTTACAGGGGGCTCCCACTGAAGCTTTCTTT. This sequence joins TRBV28 and TRBJ1-1; 8 bases fit TRBD1. Germline V gene lookup returns CDR1 MDHEN and CDR2 SYDVKM. The CDR3 consists of 14 residues. The ends lost 2 bases at V and 4 bases at J; junction bases unmatched: 3.

V is TRBV4-1 and J is TRBJ2-6; TRBD1 aligns across 7 bases. The length of the CDR3 is 18 residues. Germline lookup yields CDR1 MGHRA and CDR2 YSYEKL. J was trimmed by 0 bases and V by 6 bases; bases with no gene match: 11. This CDR3 is CASSDWTGDFSGANVLTF. The CDR3 coding sequence is TGCGCCAGCAGTGATTGGACAGGCGACTTCTCTGGGGCCAACGTCCTGACTTTC.

The DNA for the CDR3 is TGTGCCAGCAGTTCACACACCGGGACAGGGGGCGCTTTCTTT. This translates into CASSSHTGTGGAFF. This chain links TRBV27 with TRBJ1-1; 12 bases fit TRBD1. With V trimmed by 4 bases and J by 11 bases, 8 bases remained unmatched. Per germline, CDR1 MNHEY and CDR2 SMNVEV (reference sequence). The CDR3 has 14 residues.

This clone was observed a single time. The rearrangement joins TRBV7-9 to TRBJ1-4; 7 nucleotides match TRBD1. V shed 1 base and J 4 bases; nucleotides not matched to a gene: 3. Germline V CDR1 and CDR2: SEHNR, FQNEAQ (reference sequence). This CDR3 is built from 15 residues. The CDR3 protein is CASSLGDRVNEKLFF. CDR3 nucleotide sequence: TGTGCCAGCAGCTTAGGGGACAGAGTTAATGAAAAACTGTTTTTT.

This chain connects TRBV6-6 to TRBJ1-6, with TRBD1 matching over 7 bases. The V gene end was trimmed by 6 bases and the J gene end by 8 bases; junction bases not matched to a gene: 13. Germline V gene data show CDR1 as MNHNY and CDR2 as SVGAGI (reference sequence). This CDR3 comprises 16 residues. The CDR3: CASSLRRQGPDSPLHF. The CDR3 nucleotides are TGTGCCAGCAGCCTCAGACGACAGGGCCCAGATTCACCCCTCCACTTT.

The sample holds one count of this clone. The chain links TRBV5-4 to TRBJ2-7, with a tentative D call TRBD2 (5 bases). With 2 bases removed from V and 3 bases from J, the gap between germline ends came to 12 bases. Per the germline V gene, CDR1 is SGHNT and CDR2 is YYREEE (reference sequence). CDR3 size: 14 residues. The CDR3 loop is CASSFSGNIYEQYF. The DNA of the CDR3 is TGTGCCAGCAGCTTTTCGGGGAATATCTACGAGCAGTACTTC.

The V call is TRBV5-1, the J call TRBJ2-7; D might be TRBD1 (6 bases). V was cut by 0 bases and J by 2 bases, with 15 bases left in between. Germline V gene data show CDR1 as SGHRS and CDR2 as YFSETQ. This CDR3 is built from 16 residues. The CDR3 DNA reads TGCGCCAGCAGCTTGGGGGGGCCAGGGGCCCCCTACGAGCAGTACTTC. The encoded protein is CASSLGGPGAPYEQYF.

This clone was seen a handful of times. This chain links TRBV2 with TRBJ2-3; 10 bases fit TRBD1. Germline V CDR1 and CDR2: SNHLY, FYNNEI. This CDR3 has 15 amino acids. The V gene end was trimmed by 5 bases and the J gene end by 4 bases; junction bases not matched to a gene: 6. The CDR3 nucleotides are TGTGCCAGCAGTAGGTTGGGGACAGGGGCAGATACGCAGTATTTT. Its protein is CASSRLGTGADTQYF.

Here the CDR3 DNA reads TGTGCCAGCAGCTCCCCGAGGCTAGCCAAAAACATTCAGTACTTC. It yields the protein CASSSPRLAKNIQYF. The V call is TRBV11-2, the J call TRBJ2-4; no firm D call. The V end was cut by 4 bases, the J end by 0 bases, with 10 bases between. The CDR3 is made up of 15 amino acids. Germline assignment: CDR1 SGHAT and CDR2 FQNNGV.

This chain joins TRBV19 and TRBJ1-6; D gene unclear. Germline assignment: CDR1 LNHDA and CDR2 SQIVND (reference sequence). The CDR3 has 12 amino acids. The V end was cut by 7 bases, the J end by 8 bases, with 9 bases between. The CDR3 protein is CASTNMDSPLHF. The CDR3 nucleotides are TGTGCCAGTACCAACATGGATTCACCCCTCCACTTT.